A single sample is the source of the 13 T cell receptor beta chains below, sequenced in a study of T cell clones after liver transplantation. Produced via immunoSEQ multiplex PCR; TCRdb's table is partial and in-frame only. Of around 100,000 clones listed, around 80% are singletons. Sample: CD4+ T cells from blood, taken around 48 months after liver transplant. The receptor set was obtained from a human patient who received a liver transplant. A subset of T cells may come from the graft donor.

The rearrangement joins TRBV15 to TRBJ2-7, with unresolved D. The germline gives CDR1 LNHNV, CDR2 YYDKDF (reference sequence). Trimming removed 3 bases from V and 1 base from J, with 10 bases in between. This CDR3 region has 14 residues. CDR3 loop: CATSSGSSSYEQYF. CDR3 bases: TGTGCCACCAGCAGCGGGTCTTCATCCTACGAGCAGTACTTC.

J is TRBJ2-6 and V is TRBV7-9; no clear D gene. V dropped 1 base and J dropped 0 bases, with 7 bases sitting between them. CDR1 is SEHNR and CDR2 is FQNEAQ in the germline V gene (reference sequence). This CDR3 has 16 residues. In DNA form, the CDR3 reads TGTGCCAGCAGCTTAGTCCCTAGCTCTGGGGCCAACGTCCTGACTTTC. Translating gives CASSLVPSSGANVLTF.

The J gene is TRBJ2-7, the V gene TRBV12-5; perhaps TRBD2 as D (5 bases). The ends were cut back, 3 bases at V and 4 bases at J, with 7 bases in the middle. The CDR3 is made up of 12 amino acids. Germline CDR1 reads LGHNT; CDR2 reads FRNRAP. The CDR3 nucleotides read TGTGCTAGTGGTTTAGGAGGATACGAGCAGTACTTC. Translated: CASGLGGYEQYF.

The CDR3 DNA is TGTGCCAGCAGCTCGGGGAGGGAGACCCAGTACTTC. Translation gives CASSSGRETQYF. The chain joins TRBV7-9 to TRBJ2-5; possible D gene TRBD2, 6 bases. The V gene's germline CDR1 is SEHNR and CDR2 FQNEAQ (reference sequence). This CDR3 has 12 residues. V gave up 4 bases and J gave up 5 bases, with 8 bases separating them.

J is TRBJ1-3 and V is TRBV18; D perhaps matches TRBD1 (5 bases). Germline loops: CDR1 KGHSH, CDR2 LQKENI. V lost 4 bases to trimming and J lost 0 bases, with 7 bases between them. CDR3 length: 14 residues. In DNA, the CDR3 is TGTGCCAGCTCACAGGACACCTCTGGAAACACCATATATTTT. Protein sequence: CASSQDTSGNTIYF.

V gene TRBV7-3 combines with J gene TRBJ1-3, with TRBD1 as a possible D gene (5 bases). The V and J ends lost 2 bases and 8 bases respectively, with 16 bases between them. The CDR3 length is 15 residues. Looked up from germline, CDR1 is SGHTA and CDR2 is FQGTGA. In DNA, the CDR3 is TGTGCCAGCAGCTTAGGGACTGGGACGGTGGACACCATATATTTT. It translates to CASSLGTGTVDTIYF.

V gene TRBV7-9 combines with J gene TRBJ2-1; 12 bases are shared with TRBD2. CDR3 length: 16 amino acids. J was trimmed by 5 bases and V by 3 bases; bases with no gene match: 5. Germline CDR1 SEHNR, CDR2 FQNEAQ (reference sequence). DNA of the CDR3: TGTGCCAGCAGCTTCCCACTAGCGGGAGGCGACAATGAGCAGTTCTTC. The encoded protein is CASSFPLAGGDNEQFF.

The chain uses TRBV5-1 and TRBJ2-2; 8 bases map to TRBD1. With V trimmed by 7 bases and J by 1 base, 3 bases remained unmatched. Germline CDR1 reads SGHRS; CDR2 reads YFSETQ. This CDR3 spans 14 amino acids. The CDR3 is CASGRGLNTGELFF. CDR3 sequence (DNA): TGCGCCAGCGGCAGGGGGCTGAACACCGGGGAGCTGTTTTTT.

This clone showed up just once. The chain carries TRBV5-8 and TRBJ1-6; 9 nucleotides line up with TRBD1. CDR3 length: 15 amino acids. The V segment lost 3 bases and the J segment 7 bases; nucleotides outside the gene matches: 5. Germline V lookup: CDR1 SGHTS, CDR2 YDEGEE. For the CDR3, the DNA is TGTGCCAGCAGCTCCTCCGGGACAGGGAATTCACCCCTCCACTTT. Its translation: CASSSSGTGNSPLHF.

This chain links TRBV19 with TRBJ1-3; a weak D match, TRBD1 (5 bases). Germline V gives CDR1 LNHDA, CDR2 SQIVND (reference sequence). The V end lost 2 bases, the J end lost 2 bases, and 10 bases lay between the germline ends. The CDR3 has 15 amino acids. The CDR3 DNA sequence: TGTGCCAGTAGTATAATCGGGGGAACTGGAAACACCATATATTTT. This translates into CASSIIGGTGNTIYF.

This clone was recorded a few times. The chain is built from TRBV7-8 and TRBJ2-1, with a tentative D call TRBD1 (6 bases). Trimming shortened V by 10 bases and J by 10 bases, and 11 bases separated the two germline ends. The CDR3 covers 10 residues. Germline V gives CDR1 SGHVS, CDR2 FQNEAQ. The CDR3 nucleotides are TGTGCCATTGACAGGCCCGAGCAGTTCTTC. It yields the protein CAIDRPEQFF.

This chain joins TRBV5-1 and TRBJ2-6; D is unresolved. Germline loops: CDR1 SGHRS, CDR2 YFSETQ. There are 15 residues in the CDR3. Trimming took 1 base from V and 0 from J, leaving 5 bases between them. This chain's CDR3 is CASSLLPSGANVLTF. The CDR3 DNA is TGCGCCAGCAGCTTGTTGCCCTCTGGGGCCAACGTCCTGACTTTC.

CDR3: CASSQTSSTDTQYF. Here the CDR3 DNA reads TGTGCCAGCAGCCAAACCAGTAGCACAGATACGCAGTATTTT. The chain employs TRBV4-2 and TRBJ2-3; D remains ambiguous. Germline-derived CDR1 and CDR2 are LGHNA and YNFKEQ. The CDR3 totals 14 residues. V was cut by 2 bases and J by 0 bases, with 6 bases left in between.